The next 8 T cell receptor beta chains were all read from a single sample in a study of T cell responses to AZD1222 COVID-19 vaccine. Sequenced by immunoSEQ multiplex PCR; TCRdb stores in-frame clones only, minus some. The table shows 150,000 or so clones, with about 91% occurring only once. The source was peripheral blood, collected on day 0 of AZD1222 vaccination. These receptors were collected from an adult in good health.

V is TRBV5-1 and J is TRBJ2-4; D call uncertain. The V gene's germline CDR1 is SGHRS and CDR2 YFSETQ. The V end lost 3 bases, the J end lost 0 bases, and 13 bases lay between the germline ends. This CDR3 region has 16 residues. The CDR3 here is CASSSGPLEAKNIQYF. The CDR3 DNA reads TGCGCCAGCAGCTCCGGACCTTTAGAAGCCAAAAACATTCAGTACTTC. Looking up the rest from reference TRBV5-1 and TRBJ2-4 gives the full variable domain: KAGVTQTPRYLIKTRGQQVTLSCSPISGHRSVSWYQQTPGQGLQFLFEYFSETQRNKGNFPGRFSGRQFSNSRSEMNVSTLELGDSALYLCASSSGPLEAKNIQYFGAGTRLSVL.

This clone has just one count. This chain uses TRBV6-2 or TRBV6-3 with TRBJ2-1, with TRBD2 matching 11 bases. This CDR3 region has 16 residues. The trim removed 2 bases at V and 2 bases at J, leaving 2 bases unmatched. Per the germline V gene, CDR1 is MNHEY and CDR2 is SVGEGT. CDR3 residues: CASSYPTSGTYNEQFF. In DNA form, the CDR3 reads TGTGCCAGCAGTTACCCGACTAGCGGGACCTACAATGAGCAGTTCTTC.

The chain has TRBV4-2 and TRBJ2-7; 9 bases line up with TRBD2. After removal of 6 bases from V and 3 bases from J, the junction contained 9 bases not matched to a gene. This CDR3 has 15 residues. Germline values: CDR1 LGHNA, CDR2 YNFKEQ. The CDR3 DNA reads TGTGCCAGCAGTCAAAACGGCGGGGGGGACTACGAGCAGTACTTC. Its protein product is CASSQNGGGDYEQYF.

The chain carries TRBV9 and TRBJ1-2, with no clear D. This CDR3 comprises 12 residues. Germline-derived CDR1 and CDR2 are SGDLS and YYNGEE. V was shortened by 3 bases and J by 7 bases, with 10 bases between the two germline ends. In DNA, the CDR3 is TGTGCCAGCAGCGGGAGTTCCTTTGGCTACACCTTC. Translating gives CASSGSSFGYTF.

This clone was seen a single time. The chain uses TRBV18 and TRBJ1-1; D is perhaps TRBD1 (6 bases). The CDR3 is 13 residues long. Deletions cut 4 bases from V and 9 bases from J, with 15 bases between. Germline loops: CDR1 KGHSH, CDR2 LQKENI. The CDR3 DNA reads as TGTGCCAGCTCACGGGACACCGAGTTGCAAGCTTTCTTT. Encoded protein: CASSRDTELQAFF.

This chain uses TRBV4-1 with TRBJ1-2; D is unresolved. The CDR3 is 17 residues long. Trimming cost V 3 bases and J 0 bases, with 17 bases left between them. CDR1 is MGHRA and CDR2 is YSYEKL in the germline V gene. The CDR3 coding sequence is TGCGCCAGCAGCCACCCGTTTGGGTTTACCACTAACTATGGCTACACCTTC. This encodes CASSHPFGFTTNYGYTF.

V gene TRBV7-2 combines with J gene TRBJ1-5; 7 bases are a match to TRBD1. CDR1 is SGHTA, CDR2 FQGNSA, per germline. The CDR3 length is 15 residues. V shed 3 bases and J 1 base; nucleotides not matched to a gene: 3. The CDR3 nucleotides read TGTGCCAGCAGCTTTTTGACAGGGAGCAATCAGCCCCAGCATTTT. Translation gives CASSFLTGSNQPQHF.

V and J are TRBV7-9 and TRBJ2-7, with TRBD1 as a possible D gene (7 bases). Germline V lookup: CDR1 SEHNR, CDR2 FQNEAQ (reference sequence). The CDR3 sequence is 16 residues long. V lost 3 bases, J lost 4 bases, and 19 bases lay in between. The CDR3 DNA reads TGTGCCAGCAGCTTGCTCGGAGGGGGCAAAGGTTACGAGCAGTACTTC. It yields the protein CASSLLGGGKGYEQYF.